Described below is a single TCR beta chain sequence and its context. Antigen specificity is unknown. The data were taken from a study of OX40 agonist ivuxolimab in advanced cancers. This CDR3 has 15 amino acids. With 4 bases clipped from V and 7 bases from J, the junction kept 7 bases outside the gene matches. The germline V gene has CDR1 SNHLY and CDR2 FYNNEI. Study conclusions and caveats: The expanded peripheral T cells' antigen specificity was not determined. The study observed clonal expansion of CD4+ and CD8+ blood T cells by week 6 at 0.1 to 3.0 mg/kg.

Data came from immunoSEQ multiplex PCR; TCRdb stores just in-frame clones and leaves some out. The data show roughly 60,000 clones, about 90% seen once. The chain has TRBV2 and TRBJ2-1; 10 nucleotides align to TRBD1. The material was CD4+ or CD8+ T cells sorted from blood, obtained in a trial of the OX40 agonist ivuxolimab. This receptor was obtained from an adult with an advanced solid tumor such as melanoma, head and neck, liver or kidney cancer. The CDR3 protein is CASSVVGQGINEQFF. CDR3 bases: TGTGCCAGCAGTGTAGTGGGACAGGGGATAAATGAGCAGTTCTTC.